The 10 T cell receptor beta chains presented below share a single source sample, sequenced in a study of chemoradiotherapy in HPV16-positive cancers. Generated by immunoSEQ multiplex PCR, the TCRdb table keeps only in-frame clones and is missing some. The profile shows approximately 7,700 clones, 80% to 90% of them singletons. The sample was tumor tissue, taken from a patient who underwent chemoradiotherapy. Receptor source: a human donor with HPV-associated anogenital cancer.

Only a few counts were recorded for this clone. The chain is built from TRBV4-1 and TRBJ1-6; D remains unclear. CDR3 length: 16 residues. Germline loops: CDR1 MGHRA, CDR2 YSYEKL. The ends were cut back, 0 bases at V and 4 bases at J, with 10 bases in the middle. In nucleotides, the CDR3 is TGCGCCAGCAGCCAAGAGCAGGCAGATTATAATTCACCCCTCCACTTT. It yields the protein CASSQEQADYNSPLHF.

CDR3 in amino acids: CASSGQAGVNTIYF. The DNA for the CDR3 is TGTGCCAGCAGCGGACAGGCGGGCGTAAACACCATATATTTT. V usage is TRBV9 and J usage is TRBJ1-3; possible D gene TRBD1, 6 bases. V dropped 3 bases and J dropped 6 bases, with 13 bases sitting between them. Germline V gives CDR1 SGDLS, CDR2 YYNGEE. The CDR3 spans 14 residues.

This chain connects TRBV7-9 to TRBJ2-6; D possibly corresponds to TRBD1 (5 bases). This CDR3 contains 15 residues. V was trimmed by 0 bases and J by 2 bases, leaving 5 bases between them. Per germline, CDR1 SEHNR and CDR2 FQNEAQ (reference sequence). CDR3 sequence (DNA): TGTGCCAGCAGCTTAGCAGGGGCTGGGGCCAACGTCCTGACTTTC. Translated: CASSLAGAGANVLTF. Using reference TRBV7-9 and TRBJ2-6 for the parts outside the CDR3, the full variable domain is DTGVSQNPRHKITKRGQNVTFRCDPISEHNRLYWYRQTLGQGPEFLTYFQNEAQLEKSRLLSDRFSAERPKGSFSTLEIQRTEQGDSAMYLCASSLAGAGANVLTFGAGSRLTVL.

The chain uses TRBV5-1 and TRBJ2-7; no clear D gene. The CDR3 contains 15 residues. Germline CDR1 is SGHRS and CDR2 is YFSETQ. V dropped 1 base and J dropped 0 bases, with 11 bases sitting between them. The CDR3 bases are TGCGCCAGCAGCTTGTACCGGCCGAGCTCCTACGAGCAGTACTTC. It encodes CASSLYRPSSYEQYF.

The chain has TRBV11-2 and TRBJ1-1, with unresolved D. The CDR3 is made up of 14 amino acids. Germline V CDR1 and CDR2: SGHAT, FQNNGV. With 0 bases removed from V and 4 bases from J, the gap between germline ends came to 9 bases. DNA for the CDR3: TGTGCCAGCAGCTTAGAGGGTTCGGGCACTGAAGCTTTCTTT. Protein sequence: CASSLEGSGTEAFF.

The chain is built from TRBV7-2 and TRBJ1-1; a possible D gene is TRBD1 (5 bases). Looked up from germline, CDR1 is SGHTA and CDR2 is FQGNSA. V lost 5 bases to trimming and J lost 1 base, with 8 bases between them. The CDR3 sequence is 13 residues long. CDR3 loop: CASSLGANTEAFF. The CDR3 coding sequence is TGTGCCAGCAGCCTAGGGGCGAACACTGAAGCTTTCTTT.

This clone was seen a few times. This sequence joins TRBV5-4 and TRBJ2-1, with 9 nucleotides matching TRBD2. The CDR3 is 15 residues long. Trimming at V came to 5 bases and at J to 6 bases, leaving 9 bases not matched to a gene. The germline V gene has CDR1 SGHNT and CDR2 YYREEE (reference sequence). CDR3 sequence: CASSRGGAASNEQFF. Written as DNA, the CDR3 is TGTGCCAGCAGTCGCGGGGGGGCCGCGAGCAATGAGCAGTTCTTC.

This clone was seen only a few times. The rearrangement links TRBV30 to TRBJ2-3; 8 nucleotides align to TRBD2. After removal of 0 bases from V and 2 bases from J, the junction contained 7 bases not matched to a gene. Germline assignment: CDR1 GTSNPN and CDR2 SVGIG (reference sequence). This CDR3 spans 16 amino acids. CDR3 coding DNA: TGTGCCTGGAGTGTAGGGGCGGGGGGATTCACAGATACGCAGTATTTT. Its protein product is CAWSVGAGGFTDTQYF. Filled out from reference TRBV30 and TRBJ2-3, the complete variable domain reads SQTIHQWPATLVQPVGSPLSLECTVEGTSNPNLYWYRQAAGRGLQLLFYSVGIGQISSEVPQNLSASRPQDRQFILSSKKLLLSDSGFYLCAWSVGAGGFTDTQYFGPGTRLTVL.

The chain joins TRBV30 to TRBJ1-2, with unresolved D. Per the germline V gene, CDR1 is GTSNPN and CDR2 is SVGIG (reference sequence). This CDR3 has 12 amino acids. The ends were cut back, 2 bases at V and 5 bases at J, with 9 bases in the middle. In nucleotides, the CDR3 is TGTGCCTGGAGTCGTCAAGGGTATGGCTACACCTTC. As protein: CAWSRQGYGYTF. The whole variable domain, remainder taken from reference TRBV30 and TRBJ1-2, is SQTIHQWPATLVQPVGSPLSLECTVEGTSNPNLYWYRQAAGRGLQLLFYSVGIGQISSEVPQNLSASRPQDRQFILSSKKLLLSDSGFYLCAWSRQGYGYTFGSGTRLTVV.

The gene calls are TRBV9 and TRBJ2-6, with TRBD1 identical over 7 bases. The CDR3 loop spans 16 amino acids. V trimming: 3 bases; J trimming: 1 base; junction bases outside the gene matches: 4. Germline V lookup: CDR1 SGDLS, CDR2 YYNGEE. CDR3 coding DNA: TGTGCCAGCAGCGACAGGGGACAATCTGGGGCCAACGTCCTGACTTTC. Protein: CASSDRGQSGANVLTF. Drawing the rest from reference TRBV9 and TRBJ2-6, the complete variable domain is DSGVTQTPKHLITATGQRVTLRCSPRSGDLSVYWYQQSLDQGLQFLIQYYNGEERAKGNILERFSAQQFPDLHSELNLSSLELGDSALYFCASSDRGQSGANVLTFGAGSRLTVL.